These 30 T cell receptor beta chains originate from one sample sequenced in a study of blood T cell repertoires in COVID-19. Data came from immunoSEQ multiplex PCR; TCRdb stores just in-frame clones and leaves some out. The sample comprises fewer than 130,000 clones, around 83% of which are singletons, and more than 2% rests with the top ten. The sequencing sample was made of peripheral blood. The receptors come from a human donor in a cohort sampled during active COVID-19.

The V call is TRBV7-8, the J call TRBJ1-3; D perhaps matches TRBD1 (6 bases). Trimming pared 2 bases from V and 2 bases from J, leaving 16 bases between. The CDR3 runs 17 residues. In germline, CDR1 is SGHVS, CDR2 FQNEAQ. CDR3 sequence (DNA): TGTGCCAGCAGCTTAAACAGGGTTGAGGGAACTGGAAACACCATATATTTT. Translating gives CASSLNRVEGTGNTIYF.

The chain combines TRBV29-1 with TRBJ1-4; TRBD1 aligns across 7 bases. Germline trimming cut 6 bases from V and 4 bases from J; bases unmatched to any gene: 8. Per germline, CDR1 SQVTM and CDR2 ANQGSEA. The CDR3 contains 14 residues. The DNA for the CDR3 is TGCAGCGTCGTGATGCCAGGGGGTAATGAAAAACTGTTTTTT. This codes for CSVVMPGGNEKLFF. Drawing the rest from reference TRBV29-1 and TRBJ1-4, the complete variable domain is SAVISQKPSRDICQRGTSLTIQCQVDSQVTMMFWYRQQPGQSLTLIATANQGSEATYESGFVIDKFPISRPNLTFSTLTVSNMSPEDSSIYLCSVVMPGGNEKLFFGSGTQLSVL.

V is TRBV3-1 (or the pseudogene TRBV3-2) and J is TRBJ2-7, with 13 bases matching TRBD2. Germline CDR1 reads LGHDT; CDR2 reads YNNKEL (reference sequence). The CDR3 has 15 residues. The ends lost 3 bases at V and 2 bases at J; junction bases unmatched: 1. The DNA for the CDR3 is TGTGCCAGCAGCCATGGACTAGCGGGAGCCTACGAGCAGTACTTC. Translating it yields CASSHGLAGAYEQYF.

The rearrangement uses TRBV7-3 and TRBJ1-2, with D possibly TRBD1 on 6 matching bases. Germline CDR1 and CDR2: SGHTA and FQGTGA. With 2 bases removed from V and 1 base from J, the gap between germline ends came to 14 bases. This CDR3 comprises 16 residues. In nucleotides, the CDR3 is TGTGCCAGCAGCTTATTGGGGCAGGGGATTAACTATGGCTACACCTTC. Protein sequence: CASSLLGQGINYGYTF.

The chain carries TRBV7-9 and TRBJ2-3, with TRBD1 identical over 7 bases. The V segment lost 1 base and the J segment 2 bases; nucleotides outside the gene matches: 3. This CDR3 has 15 amino acids. Germline V lookup: CDR1 SEHNR, CDR2 FQNEAQ (reference sequence). The CDR3 DNA sequence: TGTGCCAGCAGCTTAGGGGGACAGATCACAGATACGCAGTATTTT. It is translated as CASSLGGQITDTQYF. Full variable domain (missing parts from reference TRBV7-9 and TRBJ2-3): DTGVSQNPRHKITKRGQNVTFRCDPISEHNRLYWYRQTLGQGPEFLTYFQNEAQLEKSRLLSDRFSAERPKGSFSTLEIQRTEQGDSAMYLCASSLGGQITDTQYFGPGTRLTVL.

The chain couples TRBV19 to TRBJ2-2, with a possible D match to TRBD1 (6 bases). The CDR3 spans 15 residues. In germline, CDR1 is LNHDA, CDR2 SQIVND (reference sequence). Trimming left V 8 bases short and J 7 bases short, with 20 bases between. CDR3 residues: CASQQGRLISGELFF. CDR3 DNA: TGTGCCAGTCAACAGGGACGGTTAATCAGCGGGGAGCTGTTTTTT. Drawing the rest from reference TRBV19 and TRBJ2-2, the complete variable domain is DGGITQSPKYLFRKEGQNVTLSCEQNLNHDAMYWYRQDPGQGLRLIYYSQIVNDFQKGDIAEGYSVSREKKESFPLTVTSAQKNPTAFYLCASQQGRLISGELFFGEGSRLTVL.

This chain's CDR3 is CASTNQGAASGNTIYF. The CDR3 nucleotides are TGTGCCAGCACAAATCAGGGGGCCGCCTCTGGAAACACCATATATTTT. The V and J genes are TRBV28 and TRBJ1-3; 8 bases align to TRBD1. CDR1 is MDHEN, CDR2 SYDVKM, per germline. The CDR3 loop spans 16 amino acids. V gave up 7 bases and J gave up 0 bases; unmatched junction bases: 8. Full variable domain (outside the CDR3, taken from reference TRBV28 and TRBJ1-3): DVKVTQSSRYLVKRTGEKVFLECVQDMDHENMFWYRQDPGLGLRLIYFSYDVKMKEKGDIPEGYSVSREKKERFSLILESASTNQTSMYLCASTNQGAASGNTIYFGEGSWLTVV.

This chain links TRBV6-6 with TRBJ2-7, with D tentatively TRBD2 (7 bases). This CDR3 is built from 15 residues. The germline V gene encodes CDR1 MNHNY and CDR2 SVGAGI (reference sequence). V shed 3 bases and J shed 6 bases, with 18 bases lying between them. CDR3 DNA sequence: TGTGCCAGCAGTTATGGGGGGGCGCCGCCAGTCGAGCAGTACTTC. This sequence encodes CASSYGGAPPVEQYF.

The DNA for the CDR3 is TGCGCCAGCAGCCAAACTCCACAGGGAGAGTACTCCTACAATGAGCAGTTCTTC. Its translation: CASSQTPQGEYSYNEQFF. The chain uses TRBV5-1 and TRBJ2-1; D may be TRBD1 (6 bases). V lost 4 bases, J lost 0 bases, and 20 bases lay in between. The CDR3 is 18 residues long. Germline CDR1 SGHRS, CDR2 YFSETQ.

The chain uses TRBV27 and TRBJ1-3; D is uncertain. The CDR3 loop spans 15 amino acids. Looked up from germline, CDR1 is MNHEY and CDR2 is SMNVEV (reference sequence). V was clipped by 8 bases and J by 3 bases, with 17 bases between them. The chain's CDR3 is CASSPRLRGGNTIYF. Here the CDR3 DNA reads TGTGCCAGCTCGCCGAGGCTACGGGGTGGAAACACCATATATTTT.

This chain links TRBV28 with TRBJ1-3; 7 bases match TRBD1. In germline, CDR1 is MDHEN, CDR2 SYDVKM. The length of the CDR3 is 15 residues. V was pared by 6 bases and J by 4 bases, with 9 bases of the junction left unmatched. CDR3 sequence: CASSLPGGRGNTIYF. The CDR3 DNA reads as TGTGCCAGCAGCCTCCCAGGGGGTCGCGGAAACACCATATATTTT.

The chain is built from TRBV5-1 and TRBJ2-2; D gene ambiguous. Germline loops: CDR1 SGHRS, CDR2 YFSETQ. The length of the CDR3 is 16 residues. Trimming shortened V by 0 bases and J by 4 bases, and 13 bases separated the two germline ends. The CDR3 is CASSLAGVRGTGELFF. CDR3 in DNA: TGCGCCAGCAGCTTGGCCGGCGTCCGAGGCACCGGGGAGCTGTTTTTT.

J is TRBJ1-1 and V is TRBV5-1; D gene unclear. Trimming took 4 bases from V and 0 from J, leaving 16 bases between them. Per the germline V gene, CDR1 is SGHRS and CDR2 is YFSETQ. This CDR3 has 16 amino acids. The DNA for the CDR3 is TGCGCCAGCAGCGTTGTGCCCGAGGGTATGAACACTGAAGCTTTCTTT. The encoded protein is CASSVVPEGMNTEAFF.

The chain combines TRBV5-4 with TRBJ2-3, with 7 bases identical to TRBD1. The CDR3 length is 15 residues. V trimming: 3 bases; J trimming: 4 bases; junction bases outside the gene matches: 8. CDR1 SGHNT and CDR2 YYREEE come from the germline V gene (reference sequence). The CDR3 here is CASSWPDRAADTQYF. As DNA, the CDR3 is TGTGCCAGCAGCTGGCCCGACAGGGCGGCAGATACGCAGTATTTT.

This chain links TRBV5-1 with TRBJ2-7; 10 bases map to TRBD2. V trimming: 0 bases; J trimming: 1 base; junction bases outside the gene matches: 1. The CDR3 contains 15 residues. CDR1 and CDR2 from the germline V gene are SGHRS and YFSETQ. DNA for the CDR3: TGCGCCAGCAGCTTGGGGACTAGCGGATCCTACGAGCAGTACTTC. Its protein product is CASSLGTSGSYEQYF.

The J gene is TRBJ2-2, the V gene TRBV25-1, with TRBD2 matching 7 bases. CDR3 size: 14 residues. Unmatched junction bases numbered 6, after V lost 5 bases and J lost 6 bases. Germline V lookup: CDR1 MGHDK, CDR2 SYGVNS. CDR3 coding DNA: TGTGCCAGCAGTATCAGGGAGGGGCCCGGGGAGCTGTTTTTT. As protein: CASSIREGPGELFF.

V and J are TRBV7-2 and TRBJ1-6; the match to TRBD1 covers 11 bases. The length of the CDR3 is 15 residues. Trimming took 5 bases from V and 8 from J; bases not matched to a gene: 5. Germline V gene data show CDR1 as SGHTA and CDR2 as FQGNSA. This chain's CDR3 is CASSPRTGGYSPLHF. In nucleotides, the CDR3 is TGTGCCAGCAGCCCGCGGACAGGGGGCTATTCACCCCTCCACTTT.

V is TRBV11-2 and J is TRBJ2-1, with D uncertain. Germline V gene data show CDR1 as SGHAT and CDR2 as FQNNGV. V was pared by 1 base and J by 0 bases, with 7 bases between. The CDR3 is 15 residues long. The CDR3 protein is CASSLAAGSYNEQFF. CDR3 nucleotide sequence: TGTGCCAGCAGCTTAGCTGCAGGCTCCTACAATGAGCAGTTCTTC.

V and J are TRBV7-9 and TRBJ2-7, with 9 bases aligning to TRBD2. The V segment lost 5 bases and the J segment 4 bases; nucleotides outside the gene matches: 21. The CDR3 extends over 19 amino acids. The V gene's germline CDR1 is SEHNR and CDR2 FQNEAQ (reference sequence). The CDR3 reads CASSPDFLAGESVWYEQYF. The CDR3 nucleotides are TGTGCCAGCAGCCCCGATTTTTTAGCGGGAGAGTCCGTTTGGTACGAGCAGTACTTC.

The rearrangement links TRBV6-5 to TRBJ2-1; a weak D match, TRBD1 (5 bases). V dropped 11 bases and J dropped 6 bases, with 23 bases sitting between them. The CDR3 is 15 amino acids. CDR1 is MNHEY, CDR2 SVGAGI, per germline. CDR3 region: CACRSRLPRGNEQFF. The CDR3 DNA reads TGTGCCTGCCGGAGTAGGTTGCCAAGGGGCAATGAGCAGTTCTTC.

This clone appeared a few times. V is TRBV6-5 and J is TRBJ1-5, with D unresolved. V lost 0 bases and J lost 5, with 11 bases in between. CDR1 and CDR2 (germline): MNHEY, SVGAGI. The CDR3 totals 15 residues. The CDR3 DNA is TGTGCCAGCAGTTACTCGAGTACGCTGGATCAGCCCCAGCATTTT. Protein product: CASSYSSTLDQPQHF.

In DNA form, the CDR3 reads TGTGCCAGCAGTTCCGCAGGGGGCTGGGATGGCTACACCTTC. Amino acids: CASSSAGGWDGYTF. The genes are TRBV2 and TRBJ1-2; 8 bases are shared with TRBD1. The CDR3 contains 14 residues. Germline values: CDR1 SNHLY, CDR2 FYNNEI. Losses at the gene ends were 5 bases for V and 6 bases for J; bases not matched to a gene: 8.

This clone came up many times. V gene TRBV19 combines with J gene TRBJ2-3, with 12 bases fitting TRBD2. The CDR3 covers 17 residues. Trimming at V came to 3 bases and at J to 5 bases, leaving 9 bases not matched to a gene. The germline CDR1 and CDR2 sequences are LNHDA and SQIVND (reference sequence). CDR3 DNA: TGTGCCAGTAGTATCCGTCCTAGCGGGGGGGCATTAGATACGCAGTATTTT. Protein product: CASSIRPSGGALDTQYF.

The chain couples TRBV5-1 to TRBJ2-2; 16 positions agree with TRBD2. The CDR3 extends over 18 amino acids. Germline assignment: CDR1 SGHRS and CDR2 YFSETQ. The V and J ends lost 4 bases and 0 bases, in that order; junction bases with no gene match: 3. CDR3 in DNA: TGCGCCAGCAGCCCCGGGACTAGCGGGGGGGCGAACACCGGGGAGCTGTTTTTT. It is translated as CASSPGTSGGANTGELFF.

The V and J genes are TRBV6-5 and TRBJ2-7, with TRBD2 matching 8 bases. The CDR3 extends over 16 amino acids. Germline CDR1 and CDR2: MNHEY and SVGAGI. Trimming at V came to 2 bases and at J to 6 bases, leaving 12 bases not matched to a gene. The CDR3 DNA reads as TGTGCCAGCAGTTACCATCTTCGGGAGGGGGTAGTCGAGCAGTACTTC. Its translation: CASSYHLREGVVEQYF.

The chain couples TRBV9 to TRBJ2-3, with 7 bases lining up with TRBD1. The ends lost 4 bases at V and 0 bases at J; junction bases unmatched: 14. Germline V gene data show CDR1 as SGDLS and CDR2 as YYNGEE. The CDR3 runs 18 residues. The CDR3 DNA reads TGTGCCAGCAGCCCCCGAACTGGTGAGGGGGCCAGCACAGATACGCAGTATTTT. Amino acids: CASSPRTGEGASTDTQYF.

V usage is TRBV7-3 and J usage is TRBJ2-7, with 8 bases lining up with TRBD1. The CDR3 contains 15 residues. V shed 4 bases and J 5 bases; nucleotides not matched to a gene: 10. CDR1 SGHTA and CDR2 FQGTGA come from the germline V gene. CDR3 amino acids: CASSSPVTGGNEQYF. CDR3 nucleotide sequence: TGTGCCAGCAGCTCACCGGTCACAGGGGGTAACGAGCAGTACTTC.

The V call is TRBV11-2, the J call TRBJ2-1, with 7 bases identical to TRBD2. The CDR3 runs to 16 residues. Losses at the gene ends were 5 bases for V and 0 bases for J; bases not matched to a gene: 7. Germline V lookup: CDR1 SGHAT, CDR2 FQNNGV. CDR3 sequence: CASSILAPSSYNEQFF. CDR3 in DNA: TGTGCCAGCAGCATACTAGCGCCCAGCTCCTACAATGAGCAGTTCTTC.

This chain joins TRBV6-8 and TRBJ1-5, with D perhaps TRBD1 (5 bases). The V gene's germline CDR1 is MNHGY and CDR2 SAAAGT. Trimming took off 5 bases at V and 11 bases at J, with 25 bases between the two ends. The CDR3 is made up of 16 amino acids. In nucleotides, the CDR3 is TGTGCCAGCAGTGGGGCGAGGCAGTTCCGGGTTAGGGCCCAGCATTTT. Translation gives CASSGARQFRVRAQHF.

There are a few counts of this clone. The rearrangement joins TRBV10-1 to TRBJ1-1; no reliable D call. The germline CDR1 and CDR2 sequences are WNHNN and SYGVQD (reference sequence). Between the trimmed V and J ends, which lost 2 bases and 3 bases, there was a span of 10 bases. CDR3 length: 14 amino acids. The CDR3 here is CASSETTGDTEAFF. In nucleotides, the CDR3 is TGCGCCAGCAGTGAGACGACGGGAGACACTGAAGCTTTCTTT.